This TCR beta chain originates from a study of blood T cell repertoires in COVID-19. Study background: Among Cohort 3 donors, those recovered had two negative PCRs, clearance, or symptom resolution.

Original handling: From reference gene primer amplification, estimates of nucleated cell counts were derived. The method was immunoSEQ multiplex PCR; TCRdb's version includes in-frame clones alone and lacks a portion of them. That table gives V, J and clone size, and the DNA gave D and trimming. Among under 300,000 clones listed, 88% were seen once. This CDR3 contains 16 residues. Trimming stripped 3 bases from V and 3 bases from J, with 17 bases between. CDR1 and CDR2 from the germline V gene are LGHNA and YNFKEQ. Adults between roughly 18 and 90 years of age took part from 24 US areas. The specimen was PBMCs or T cells enriched from blood (not recorded which). The V call is TRBV4-2, the J call TRBJ1-1, with D possibly matching TRBD1 (5 bases). This clonotype was sampled from a woman in her fifties or sixties in a cohort exposed to, infected with or recovered from COVID-19 (not recorded which). The CDR3, as DNA: TGTGCCAGCAGCCATTCCAAGGCAGGCAGGGACACTGAAGCTTTCTTT. This sequence encodes CASSHSKAGRDTEAFF.